Here is one T cell receptor beta chain with its context. This sample was included in a study of radiation and T cells in renal cell carcinoma. The table came from immunoSEQ multiplex PCR; TCRdb's copy has only in-frame clones and leaves some out. The sample lists 40,000 to 50,000 clones, 65% to 90% occurring once. The germline V gene encodes CDR1 SGHRS and CDR2 YFSETQ. V lost 3 bases, J lost 4 bases, and 18 bases lay in between. This CDR3 spans 16 amino acids. The time point was: baseline pretreatment blood. The treatment was: 15 Gy SBRT to primary tumor, nephrectomy 4 weeks later. The chain recombines TRBV5-1 with TRBJ2-3, with D perhaps matching TRBD2 (6 bases). The sequence derives from a woman aged 70-85 years with renal cell carcinoma. Here the sequenced sample was blood, taken from a patient whose treatment included radiotherapy and nephrectomy. The CDR3 is CASSSVPGLSSDTQYF. CDR3 DNA: TGCGCCAGCAGCTCGGTACCGGGACTGTCATCAGATACGCAGTATTTT. Full variable domain (missing parts from reference TRBV5-1 and TRBJ2-3): KAGVTQTPRYLIKTRGQQVTLSCSPISGHRSVSWYQQTPGQGLQFLFEYFSETQRNKGNFPGRFSGRQFSNSRSEMNVSTLELGDSALYLCASSSVPGLSSDTQYFGPGTRLTVL.